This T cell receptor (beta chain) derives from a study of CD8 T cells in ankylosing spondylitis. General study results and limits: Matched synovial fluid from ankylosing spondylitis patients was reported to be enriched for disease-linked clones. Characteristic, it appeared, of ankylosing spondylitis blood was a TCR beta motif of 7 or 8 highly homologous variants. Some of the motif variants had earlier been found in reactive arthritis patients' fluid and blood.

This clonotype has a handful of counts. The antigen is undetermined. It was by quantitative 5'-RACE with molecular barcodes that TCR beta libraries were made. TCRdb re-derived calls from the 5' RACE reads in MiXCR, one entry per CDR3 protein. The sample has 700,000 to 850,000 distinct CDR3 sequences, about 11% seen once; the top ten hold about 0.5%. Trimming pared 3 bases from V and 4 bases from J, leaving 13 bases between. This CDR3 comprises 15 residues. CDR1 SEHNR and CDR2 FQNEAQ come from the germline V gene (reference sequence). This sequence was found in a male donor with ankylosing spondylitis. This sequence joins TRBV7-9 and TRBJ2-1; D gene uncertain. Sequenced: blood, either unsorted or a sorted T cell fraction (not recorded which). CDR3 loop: CASSFRSTSYNEQFF. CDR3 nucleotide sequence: TGTGCCAGCAGCTTCCGCTCGACATCATACAATGAGCAGTTCTTC. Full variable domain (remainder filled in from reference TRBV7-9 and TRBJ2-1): DTGVSQNPRHKITKRGQNVTFRCDPISEHNRLYWYRQTLGQGPEFLTYFQNEAQLEKSRLLSDRFSAERPKGSFSTLEIQRTEQGDSAMYLCASSFRSTSYNEQFFGPGTRLTVL.